This T cell receptor beta chain is from a study of spatial heterogeneity in lung cancer. The wider study: In the raw reads, each unique TCR and UMI combination was present more than ten times on average.

TCRdb reanalysed the 5' RACE reads using MiXCR and keeps one entry per CDR3 protein. The table has tens of thousands of distinct CDR3 sequences, 13% seen once. Study observations and caveats: Tumor TCRs that were ubiquitous and expanded showed up in blood more at resection than follow-up.

The CDR3 totals 14 residues. Germline CDR1 LNHDA, CDR2 SQIVND (reference sequence). Trimming stripped 5 bases from V and 8 bases from J, with 18 bases between. Time point: sample taken at primary tumor resection. Tumor, nontumor lung or frozen PBMC supplied whole RNA, sequenced without sorting. Around 70 TRACERx patients with early, untreated non-small cell lung cancer donated samples. In regard to this clonotype: Antigen unknown.

The sequencing here drew on PBMCs, taken at surgery. The chain uses TRBV19 and TRBJ1-2; tentatively, D is TRBD1 (6 bases). The receptor comes from a male donor with early-stage non-small cell lung cancer. The CDR3 here is CASSPSGTSWGYTF. CDR3 in DNA: TGTGCCAGTAGTCCATCCGGGACATCCTGGGGCTACACCTTC.